This record looks at one T cell receptor (beta chain) sequence and its context. This clonotype was detected ten times or more. What this receptor recognizes is not known. Base qualities are not recorded, but no much larger clone differs from it by a single base. This sample is drawn from a study of T cell repertoires in cytomegalovirus infection (dated by TCRdb to the late 2010s). General notes on the study: Recently identified HLA-C-restricted CMV epitopes, whose presentation resists viral immunomodulation, were targeted by peptide stimulations together with well-studied HLA-B-restricted epitopes. The HLA type of each donor mattered for the analysis, because public TCR beta signatures pointed to carriage of CMV infection along with the matching HLA type. What the authors observed across the whole study: The ex vivo response was dominated by HLA-C-restricted CMV-specific TCR beta clonotypes, which also provided the single most frequent clonotype in two of eight donors. In both this cohort and an independent cohort of 352 donors, the cumulative frequency of public TCR beta family members distinguished carriers of CMV infection plus the relevant HLA type.

Sequencing took place on an Illumina HiSeq 1500. Using fastp at Q25 and MiXCR, TCRdb reprocessed the public reads and kept productive beta chains. For every CDR3 protein sequence, its rows merge into one entry that carries the most common genes and DNA. The sample includes 350,000 to 400,000 distinct CDR3 sequences, with nearly 35% observed a single time. The leading ten clones occupy roughly 13% of the sample. The sample's treatment or condition label is to be understood as: in vitro stimulation with specific CMV peptide epitopes to enrich CMV-specific T cells. The CDR3 runs 13 residues from the cysteine to the phenylalanine. Only CDR3 DNA remains: 39 bases, in frame from the first base. V drops 5 bases and J drops 3 bases, leaving 10 bases in between. Taken from the germline V gene, the CDR1 and CDR2 loops are SGHVS and FQNEAQ.

The receptor was isolated from a human donor in good health (CMV status not recorded). Some clones in this sample may be carry-over from other donors' samples. The material sequenced was cultured PBMCs, taken from culture after CMV antigen stimulation. The chain was built from TRBV7-8 and TRBJ2-5, with no confident D gene call. The CDR3 region: CASSPSAEETQYF. Here is the DNA: TGTGCCAGCAGCCCGAGCGCAGAAGAGACCCAGTACTTC.